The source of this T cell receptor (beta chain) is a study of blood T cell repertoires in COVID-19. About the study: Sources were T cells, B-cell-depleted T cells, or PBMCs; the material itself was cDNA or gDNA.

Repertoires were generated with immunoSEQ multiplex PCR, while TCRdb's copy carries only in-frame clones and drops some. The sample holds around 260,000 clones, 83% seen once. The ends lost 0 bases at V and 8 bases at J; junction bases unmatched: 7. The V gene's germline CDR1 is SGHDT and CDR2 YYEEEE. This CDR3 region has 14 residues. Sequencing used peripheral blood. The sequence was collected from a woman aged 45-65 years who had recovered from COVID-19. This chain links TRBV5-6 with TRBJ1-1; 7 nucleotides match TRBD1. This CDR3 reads CASSLVDRVAEAFF. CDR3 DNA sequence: TGTGCCAGCAGCTTGGTCGACAGGGTTGCGGAAGCTTTCTTT. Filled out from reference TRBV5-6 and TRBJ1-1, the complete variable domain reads DAGVTQSPTHLIKTRGQQVTLRCSPKSGHDTVSWYQQALGQGPQFIFQYYEEEERQRGNFPDRFSGHQFPNYSSELNVNALLLGDSALYLCASSLVDRVAEAFFGQGTRLTVV.